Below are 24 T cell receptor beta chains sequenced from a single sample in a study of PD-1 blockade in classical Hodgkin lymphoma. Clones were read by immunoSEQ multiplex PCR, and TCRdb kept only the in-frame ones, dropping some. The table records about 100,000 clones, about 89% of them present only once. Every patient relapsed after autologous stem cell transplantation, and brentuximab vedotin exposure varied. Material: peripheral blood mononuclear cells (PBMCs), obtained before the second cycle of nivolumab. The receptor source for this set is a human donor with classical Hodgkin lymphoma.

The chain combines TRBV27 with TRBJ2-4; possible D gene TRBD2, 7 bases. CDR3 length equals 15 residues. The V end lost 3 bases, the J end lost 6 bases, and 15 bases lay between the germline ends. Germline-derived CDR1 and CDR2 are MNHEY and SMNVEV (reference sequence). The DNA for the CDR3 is TGTGCCAGCAGTTTGGGGGGAGGGGGTGGAAACATTCAGTACTTC. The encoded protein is CASSLGGGGGNIQYF.

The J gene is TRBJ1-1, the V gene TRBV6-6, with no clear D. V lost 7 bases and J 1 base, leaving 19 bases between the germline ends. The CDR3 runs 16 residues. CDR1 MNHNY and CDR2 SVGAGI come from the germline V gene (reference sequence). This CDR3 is CASTRVETSPNTEAFF. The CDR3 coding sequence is TGTGCCAGCACAAGGGTCGAGACTTCCCCGAACACTGAAGCTTTCTTT.

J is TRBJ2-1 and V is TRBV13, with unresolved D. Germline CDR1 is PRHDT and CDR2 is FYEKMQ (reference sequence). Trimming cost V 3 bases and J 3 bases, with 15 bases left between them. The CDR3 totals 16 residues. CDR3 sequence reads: CASSFSLSIGYNEQFF. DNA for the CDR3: TGTGCCAGCAGCTTCTCCCTTAGCATCGGCTACAATGAGCAGTTCTTC.

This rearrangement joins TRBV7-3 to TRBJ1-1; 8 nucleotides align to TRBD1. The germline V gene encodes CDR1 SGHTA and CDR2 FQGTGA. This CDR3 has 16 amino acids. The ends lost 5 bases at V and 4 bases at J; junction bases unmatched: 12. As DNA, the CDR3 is TGTGCCAGCAGCCGGACTGGGGGACAGGAGAGCACTGAAGCTTTCTTT. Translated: CASSRTGGQESTEAFF.

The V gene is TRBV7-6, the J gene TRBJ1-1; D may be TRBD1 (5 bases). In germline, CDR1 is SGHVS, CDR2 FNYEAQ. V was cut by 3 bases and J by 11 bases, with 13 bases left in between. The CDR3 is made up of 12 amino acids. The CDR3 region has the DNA TGTGCCAGCAGCTTGTGGGACTCCGAGGCTTTCTTT. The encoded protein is CASSLWDSEAFF.

The CDR3 bases are TGTGCCAGCAGCTTAATGGGAGGCTCTGAAGCTTTCTTT. Translation: CASSLMGGSEAFF. The genes are TRBV7-3 and TRBJ1-1; D unclear. Germline values: CDR1 SGHTA, CDR2 FQGTGA. The ends were cut back, 1 base at V and 6 bases at J, with 9 bases in the middle. This CDR3 comprises 13 residues.

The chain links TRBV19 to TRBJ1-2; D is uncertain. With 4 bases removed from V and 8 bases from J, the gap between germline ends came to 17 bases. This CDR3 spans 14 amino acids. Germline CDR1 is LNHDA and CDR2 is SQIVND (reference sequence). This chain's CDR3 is CASSKFEPLGGYTF. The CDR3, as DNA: TGTGCCAGTAGTAAATTCGAGCCCCTGGGGGGCTACACCTTC.

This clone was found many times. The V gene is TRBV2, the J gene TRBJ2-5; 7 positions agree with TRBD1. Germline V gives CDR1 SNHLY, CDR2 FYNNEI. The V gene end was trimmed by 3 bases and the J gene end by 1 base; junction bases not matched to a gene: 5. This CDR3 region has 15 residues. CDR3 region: CASSEWDSTQETQYF. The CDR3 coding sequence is TGTGCCAGCAGTGAGTGGGACAGCACCCAAGAGACCCAGTACTTC.

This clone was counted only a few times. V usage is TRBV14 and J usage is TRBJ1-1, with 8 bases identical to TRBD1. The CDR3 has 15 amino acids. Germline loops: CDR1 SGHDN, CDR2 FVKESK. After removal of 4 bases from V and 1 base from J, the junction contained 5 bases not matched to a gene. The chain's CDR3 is CASSPRQGSNTEAFF. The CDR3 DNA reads TGTGCCAGCAGCCCCAGACAGGGGTCGAACACTGAAGCTTTCTTT.

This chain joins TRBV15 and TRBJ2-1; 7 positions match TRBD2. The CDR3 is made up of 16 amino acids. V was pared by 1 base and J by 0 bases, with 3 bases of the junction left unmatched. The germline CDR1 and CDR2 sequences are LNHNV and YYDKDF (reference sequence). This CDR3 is CATSRVGGSSYNEQFF. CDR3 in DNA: TGTGCCACCAGCAGAGTTGGCGGGAGCTCCTACAATGAGCAGTTCTTC.

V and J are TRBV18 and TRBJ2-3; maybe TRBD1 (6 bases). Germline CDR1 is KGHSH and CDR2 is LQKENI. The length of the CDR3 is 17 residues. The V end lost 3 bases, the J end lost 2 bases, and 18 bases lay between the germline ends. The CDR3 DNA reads TGTGCCAGCTCACCTGACGCACCGGGACAACACACAGATACGCAGTATTTT. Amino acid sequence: CASSPDAPGQHTDTQYF. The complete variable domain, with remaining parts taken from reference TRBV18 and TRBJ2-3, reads NAGVMQNPRHLVRRRGQEARLRCSPMKGHSHVYWYRQLPEEGLKFMVYLQKENIIDESGMPKERFSAEFPKEGPSILRIQQVVRGDSAAYFCASSPDAPGQHTDTQYFGPGTRLTVL.

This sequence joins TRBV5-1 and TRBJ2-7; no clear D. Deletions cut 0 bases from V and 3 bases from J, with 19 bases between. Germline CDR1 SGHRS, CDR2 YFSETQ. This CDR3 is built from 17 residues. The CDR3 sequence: CASSLEGTPNLHYEQYF. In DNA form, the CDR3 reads TGCGCCAGCAGCTTGGAGGGAACACCGAACCTTCACTACGAGCAGTACTTC.

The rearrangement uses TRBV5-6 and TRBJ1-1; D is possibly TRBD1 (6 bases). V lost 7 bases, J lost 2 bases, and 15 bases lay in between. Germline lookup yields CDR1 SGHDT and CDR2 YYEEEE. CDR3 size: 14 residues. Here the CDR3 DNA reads TGTGCCAGCTTGAATGGGGGCTTAAACACTGAAGCTTTCTTT. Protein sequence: CASLNGGLNTEAFF.

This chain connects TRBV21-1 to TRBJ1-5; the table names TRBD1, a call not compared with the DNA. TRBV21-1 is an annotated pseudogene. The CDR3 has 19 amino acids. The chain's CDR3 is CASSPVSTGGIFGNQPQHF. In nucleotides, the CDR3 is TGTGCCAGCAGCCCGGTCTCGACAGGGGGCATATTCGGCAATCAGCCCCAGCATTTT.

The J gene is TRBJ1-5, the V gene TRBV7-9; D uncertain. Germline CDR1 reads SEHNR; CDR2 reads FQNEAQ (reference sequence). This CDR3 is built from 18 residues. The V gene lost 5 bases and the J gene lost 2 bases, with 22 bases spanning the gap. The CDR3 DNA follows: TGTGCCAGCAGCCTGGTTGTGTGGTCCGGGAGGGGCAATCAGCCCCAGCATTTT. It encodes CASSLVVWSGRGNQPQHF. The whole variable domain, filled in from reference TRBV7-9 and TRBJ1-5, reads DTGVSQNPRHKITKRGQNVTFRCDPISEHNRLYWYRQTLGQGPEFLTYFQNEAQLEKSRLLSDRFSAERPKGSFSTLEIQRTEQGDSAMYLCASSLVVWSGRGNQPQHFGDGTRLSIL.

CDR3 DNA sequence: TGTGCCAGCAGCTTGAGGACCCACACTCTCAGCTCCTACGAGCAGTACTTC. Translating gives CASSLRTHTLSSYEQYF. The V gene is TRBV11-2, the J gene TRBJ2-7; D not resolved. The CDR3 spans 17 residues. Per germline, CDR1 SGHAT and CDR2 FQNNGV. Trimming left V 3 bases short and J 0 bases short, with 18 bases between. Full variable domain (missing parts from reference TRBV11-2 and TRBJ2-7): EAGVAQSPRYKIIEKRQSVAFWCNPISGHATLYWYQQILGQGPKLLIQFQNNGVVDDSQLPKDRFSAERLKGVDSTLKIQPAKLEDSAVYLCASSLRTHTLSSYEQYFGPGTRLTVT.

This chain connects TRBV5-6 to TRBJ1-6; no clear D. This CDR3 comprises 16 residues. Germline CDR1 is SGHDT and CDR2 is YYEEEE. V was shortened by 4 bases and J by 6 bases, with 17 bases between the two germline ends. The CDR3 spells CASSGNTRTSNSPLHF. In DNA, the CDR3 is TGTGCCAGCAGCGGAAATACACGTACATCTAATTCACCCCTCCACTTT.

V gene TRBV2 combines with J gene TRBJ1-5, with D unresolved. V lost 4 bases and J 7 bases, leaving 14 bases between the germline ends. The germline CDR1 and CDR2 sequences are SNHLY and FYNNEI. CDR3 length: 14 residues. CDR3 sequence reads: CASSGQRGGQPQHF. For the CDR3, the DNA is TGTGCCAGCAGTGGTCAACGGGGAGGACAGCCCCAGCATTTT. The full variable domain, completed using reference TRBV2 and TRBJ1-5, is EPEVTQTPSHQVTQMGQEVILRCVPISNHLYFYWYRQILGQKVEFLVSFYNNEISEKSEIFDDQFSVERPDGSNFTLKIRSTKLEDSAMYFCASSGQRGGQPQHFGDGTRLSIL.

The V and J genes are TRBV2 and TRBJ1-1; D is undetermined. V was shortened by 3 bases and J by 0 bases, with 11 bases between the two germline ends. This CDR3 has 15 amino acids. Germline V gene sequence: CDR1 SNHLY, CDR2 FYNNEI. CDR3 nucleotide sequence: TGTGCCAGCAGTGACGGAAGCATCATGAACACTGAAGCTTTCTTT. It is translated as CASSDGSIMNTEAFF.

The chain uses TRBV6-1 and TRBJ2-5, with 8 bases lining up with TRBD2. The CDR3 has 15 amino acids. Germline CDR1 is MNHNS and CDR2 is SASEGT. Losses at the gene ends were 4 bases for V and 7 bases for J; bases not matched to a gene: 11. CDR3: CASSVGSGGGWTQYF. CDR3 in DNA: TGTGCCAGCAGTGTGGGAAGCGGGGGTGGGTGGACCCAGTACTTC.

The CDR3 DNA follows: TGTGCCTGGAGTGTATGGGTATATGGCTACACCTTC. Its protein is CAWSVWVYGYTF. The chain uses TRBV30 and TRBJ1-2, with D uncertain. The CDR3 covers 12 residues. The V gene's germline CDR1 is GTSNPN and CDR2 SVGIG (reference sequence). Trimming cost V 0 bases and J 5 bases, with 7 bases left between them.

The CDR3 coding sequence is TGTGCCAGCACCACAGGTAGGAACACTGAAGCTTTCTTT. This gives the protein CASTTGRNTEAFF. The genes are TRBV6-6 and TRBJ1-1, with a possible D match to TRBD1 (5 bases). Germline values: CDR1 MNHNY, CDR2 SVGAGI (reference sequence). Trimming removed 7 bases from V and 1 base from J, with 10 bases in between. There are 13 residues in the CDR3.

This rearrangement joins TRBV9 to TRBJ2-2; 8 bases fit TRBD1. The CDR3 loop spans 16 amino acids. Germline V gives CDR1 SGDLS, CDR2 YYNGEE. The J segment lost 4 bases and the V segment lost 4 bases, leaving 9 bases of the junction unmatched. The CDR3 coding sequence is TGTGCCAGCAGCCCTTATGACAGGGGCCCCACCGGGGAGCTGTTTTTT. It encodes CASSPYDRGPTGELFF.

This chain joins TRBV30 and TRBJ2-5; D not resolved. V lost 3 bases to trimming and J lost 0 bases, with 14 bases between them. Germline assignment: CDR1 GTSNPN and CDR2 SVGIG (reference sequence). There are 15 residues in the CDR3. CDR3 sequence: CAWSPGQENQETQYF. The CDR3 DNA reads TGTGCCTGGAGCCCGGGTCAGGAGAACCAAGAGACCCAGTACTTC.